This T cell receptor beta chain was profiled in a study of cytomegalovirus exposure and HLA in healthy donors. Study-wide points: Among TCR sequences, most were rare, though some public TCRs appeared in many donors. In a later analysis, first-cohort TCR clusters were found to tend to co-occur in the approximately 110 validation repertoires. In vitro confirmation showed a few CMV-associated chains to be CMV antigen specific.

The CDR3 totals 17 residues. V was trimmed by 1 base and J by 8 bases, leaving 20 bases between them. From germline, CDR1 is PRHDT and CDR2 FYEKMQ (reference sequence). Comment on this clone: Its target is unknown.

This table comes from immunoSEQ multiplex PCR, and its TCRdb copy is limited to in-frame clones, with some not included. This sample has about 240,000 clones, with approximately 86% found just once. This sequence originates from a woman in her 30s in good health and CMV-seropositive. Input material: PBMCs. This rearrangement joins TRBV13 to TRBJ1-4, with TRBD1 as a possible D gene (6 bases). As DNA, the CDR3 is TGTGCCAGCAGCTTAGCCACTCCAACAGGGAGGGGCGAAAAACTGTTTTTT. Amino acid sequence: CASSLATPTGRGEKLFF.